One and the same sample provided the 5 T cell receptor beta chains below, sequenced in a study of T cell clones after liver transplantation. Sequencing was performed with immunoSEQ multiplex PCR; in TCRdb, only in-frame clones are kept and a portion is missing. The data show approximately 55,000 clones, 55% to 85% seen once. Sequenced material: CD4+ T cells from blood, taken approximately 52 months after liver transplant. The receptors here all came from a human patient who received a liver transplant. Part of the T cells may come from the graft donor.

This chain connects TRBV4-1 to TRBJ2-7, with 9 bases lining up with TRBD2. In germline, CDR1 is MGHRA, CDR2 YSYEKL. The J segment lost 5 bases and the V segment lost 6 bases, leaving 5 bases of the junction unmatched. There are 13 residues in the CDR3. CDR3 in DNA: TGCGCCAGCAGAGCGGGGGGAGTCGACGAGCAGTACTTC. Translation gives CASRAGGVDEQYF.

CDR3 sequence reads: CASSEMGFGYTF. The CDR3 coding sequence is TGTGCCAGCAGTGAGATGGGGTTTGGCTACACCTTC. The rearrangement uses TRBV6-1 and TRBJ1-2; D is unclear. With 3 bases removed from V and 7 bases from J, the gap between germline ends came to 9 bases. Per the germline V gene, CDR1 is MNHNS and CDR2 is SASEGT. The CDR3 extends over 12 amino acids.

V is TRBV28 and J is TRBJ1-6; TRBD1 matches at 10 bases. The V and J ends lost 4 bases and 10 bases, in that order; junction bases with no gene match: 19. The CDR3 has 19 residues. Germline V gene lookup returns CDR1 MDHEN and CDR2 SYDVKM. Here the CDR3 DNA reads TGTGCCAGCAGTTCCAACCGGGACAGGGGAGGGGTAGGGAAATCACCCCTCCACTTT. Its protein product is CASSSNRDRGGVGKSPLHF.

There are a few counts of this clone. The chain links TRBV7-9 to TRBJ1-5, with 9 bases that match TRBD1. The CDR3 loop spans 14 amino acids. The germline CDR1 and CDR2 sequences are SEHNR and FQNEAQ (reference sequence). V shed 5 bases, J shed 2 bases, and the junction held 1 base outside the gene matches. DNA for the CDR3: TGTGCCAGCAGCCGGACAGGGGGCAATCAGCCCCAGCATTTT. Amino acid sequence: CASSRTGGNQPQHF.

The genes are TRBV5-8 and TRBJ1-4, with D hard to call. Germline V gene lookup returns CDR1 SGHTS and CDR2 YDEGEE. The CDR3 has 17 amino acids. V lost 1 base, J lost 0 bases, and 13 bases lay in between. The CDR3: CASSLLTTGSTNEKLFF. For the CDR3, the DNA is TGTGCCAGCAGCTTGCTAACGACGGGTTCAACTAATGAAAAACTGTTTTTT. The variable domain in full, with the rest retrieved from reference TRBV5-8 and TRBJ1-4, is EAGVTQSPTHLIKTRGQQATLRCSPISGHTSVYWYQQALGLGLQFLLWYDEGEERNRGNFPPRFSGRQFPNYSSELNVNALELEDSALYLCASSLLTTGSTNEKLFFGSGTQLSVL.